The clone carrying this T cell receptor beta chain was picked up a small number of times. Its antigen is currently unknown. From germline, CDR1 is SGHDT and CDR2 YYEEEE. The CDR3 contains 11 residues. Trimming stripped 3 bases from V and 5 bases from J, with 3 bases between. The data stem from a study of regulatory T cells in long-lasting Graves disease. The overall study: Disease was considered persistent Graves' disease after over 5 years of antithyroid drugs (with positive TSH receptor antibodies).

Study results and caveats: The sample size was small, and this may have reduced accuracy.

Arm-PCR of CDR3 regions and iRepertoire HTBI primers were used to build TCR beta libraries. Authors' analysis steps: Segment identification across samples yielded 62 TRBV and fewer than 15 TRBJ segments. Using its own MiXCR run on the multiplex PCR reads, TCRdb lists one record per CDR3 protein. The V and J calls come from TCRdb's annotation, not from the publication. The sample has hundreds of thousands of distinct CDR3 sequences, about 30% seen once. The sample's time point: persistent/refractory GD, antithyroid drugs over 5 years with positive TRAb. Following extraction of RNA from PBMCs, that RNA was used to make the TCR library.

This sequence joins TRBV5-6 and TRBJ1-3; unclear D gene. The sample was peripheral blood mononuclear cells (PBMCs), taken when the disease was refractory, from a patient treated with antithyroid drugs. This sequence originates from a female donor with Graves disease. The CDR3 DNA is TGTGCCAGCAGCTCCCGAAACACCATATATTTT. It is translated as CASSSRNTIYF.